The rows below give T cell receptor beta chains drawn from one sample of a study of T-cell memory formation after mild COVID-19. TCRdb re-called the 5' RACE reads through MiXCR, storing one row per CDR3 protein. The sample holds hundreds of thousands of distinct CDR3 sequences, roughly 8% seen once. Sequenced: PBMCs or a T cell subset sorted from them (not recorded which). These receptors came from a man between 18 and 35 years old who had mild COVID-19 (a few samples of this study predate the infection). Cell type and time point are not known. Both conserved end residues are part of each CDR3. D genes are given only for firm matches. Clone sizes are given selectively: once, few, many, or a class where the clone is expanded.

j_gene,d_gene,v_gene,abundance,CDR3nt,CDR3aa
TRBJ1-1,.,TRBV6-2/TRBV6-3,few,TGTGCCAGTCTACAGGAGCCGAACACTGAAGCTTTCTTT,CASLQEPNTEAFF
TRBJ1-1,TRBD1,TRBV27,many,TGTGCCAGCAGAATCAGCCCAGGGGGGAACACTGAAGCTTTCTTT,CASRISPGGNTEAFF
TRBJ1-4,.,TRBV27,few,TGTGCCAGCAGTTTACAGGGACGTAATGAAAAACTGTTTTTT,CASSLQGRNEKLFF
TRBJ1-2,TRBD1,TRBV6-5,.,TGTGCCAGCAGCGGTCAGGGGGTTCGGTGGACCTTC,CASSGQGVRWTF
TRBJ1-5,.,TRBV15,.,TGTGCCACCAGCAGAGATGGTCAGCCCCAGCATTTT,CATSRDGQPQHF
TRBJ2-3,.,TRBV4-1,few,TGCGCCAGCAGCCAACCGATGAGGACTCCTTATACGCAGTATTTT,CASSQPMRTPYTQYF
TRBJ2-1,TRBD2,TRBV6-2/TRBV6-3,few,TGTGCCAGCAGTTCCACGAATGTTCCGGGGGGTAAGCAGTTCTTC,CASSSTNVPGGKQFF
TRBJ2-1,TRBD2,TRBV7-2,.,TGTGCCAGCAGCTTAGGAAGCGGGGGGGCCCTGCTGGGGGGGCAGTTCTTC,CASSLGSGGALLGGQFF
TRBJ1-1,.,TRBV20-1,few,TGCAGTGCTACTCGAGGGAGTGAAGCTTTCTTT,CSATRGSEAFF
TRBJ2-5,.,TRBV5-4,.,TGTGCCAGCAGCCCCCCGGGGAGCACCGGGCAAGAGACCCAGTACTTC,CASSPPGSTGQETQYF
TRBJ2-3,TRBD2,TRBV7-2,.,TGTGCCAGCAGCTCACTAGCGGTCAGCACAGATACGCAGTATTTT,CASSSLAVSTDTQYF
TRBJ2-5,.,TRBV9,few,TGTGCCAGCAGCCCCCGAGAGGGTAGGCCTCAAGAGACCCAGTACTTC,CASSPREGRPQETQYF
TRBJ1-1,.,TRBV7-2,.,TGTGCCAGCAGCCAATGGGACACCTTGAACACTGAAGCTTTCTTT,CASSQWDTLNTEAFF
TRBJ2-7,TRBD1,TRBV10-3,.,TGTGCCTCGGGACAGGGGGTCTCCTACGAGCAGTACTTC,CASGQGVSYEQYF
TRBJ2-3,.,TRBV19,few,TGTGCCAGTAGTATAGCTGAGGCTCATGGTGGGGTAACGCAGTATTTT,CASSIAEAHGGVTQYF
TRBJ2-6,.,TRBV5-1,many,TGCGCCAGCAGCTTGGAGGCCGGAGGAGTTGCTGGGGCCAACGTCCTGACTTTC,CASSLEAGGVAGANVLTF
TRBJ2-7,.,TRBV12-3/TRBV12-4,few,TGTGCCAGCAGGATTCGTACAGGCCCCTCCTACGAGCAGTACTTC,CASRIRTGPSYEQYF
TRBJ1-5,.,TRBV6-2/TRBV6-3,many,TGTGCCAGCAGTGGCCGACCGGACGGCAATCAGCCCCAGCATTTT,CASSGRPDGNQPQHF
TRBJ2-3,.,TRBV28,many,TGTGCCAGCAGTCTCCCGAGTCCGGCCCAAACGCAGTATTTT,CASSLPSPAQTQYF
TRBJ2-3,TRBD1,TRBV7-9,.,TGTGCCAGCAGAGCGACAGGGGGCGCCCCAGATACGCAGTATTTT,CASRATGGAPDTQYF
TRBJ1-2,.,TRBV12-3/TRBV12-4,.,TGTGCCAGCAGTTTCGTATCTAACTATGGCTACACCTTC,CASSFVSNYGYTF
TRBJ1-5,.,TRBV29-1,.,TGCAGCGTCAAAAGGGCATTTGATCAGCCCCAGCATTTT,CSVKRAFDQPQHF
TRBJ2-3,.,TRBV5-6,.,TGTGCCAGCAGCTGGGGCGAGATAGGGACAGATACGCAGTATTTT,CASSWGEIGTDTQYF
TRBJ2-2,.,TRBV7-9,few,TGTGCCAGCGCAGGCCTAGCGAACACCGGGGAGCTGTTTTTT,CASAGLANTGELFF
TRBJ1-4,.,TRBV19,.,TGTGCCAGTAGTCACGAGGCGGGAGGTGAAAAACTGTTTTTT,CASSHEAGGEKLFF
TRBJ1-5,.,TRBV7-2,.,TGTGCCAGCGGTCCGGACAGCAATCAGCCCCAGCATTTT,CASGPDSNQPQHF
TRBJ1-4,TRBD1,TRBV5-5,.,TGTGCCAGCAGCAAACCGGGACAGGAGAGCGAAAAACTGTTTTTT,CASSKPGQESEKLFF
TRBJ1-4,.,TRBV7-2,many,TGTGCCAGCAGCCCCTCACAGGCTCGGGGGGAAAAACTGTTTTTT,CASSPSQARGEKLFF
TRBJ2-3,TRBD1,TRBV24-1,few,TGTGCCACCAGTGATTTGCACCAGGGGGCCTTCGGAGATACGCAGTATTTT,CATSDLHQGAFGDTQYF
TRBJ1-2,.,TRBV19,.,TGTGCCAGTAGTTACAGGGTCGGATATGGCTACACCTTC,CASSYRVGYGYTF
TRBJ2-5,.,TRBV5-1,many,TGCGCCAGCAGCTACCAGGGGTCAGAGACCCAGTACTTC,CASSYQGSETQYF
TRBJ1-1,.,TRBV5-4,few,TGTGCCAGCAGCTTCCTAGGAAAGACTGAAGCTTTCTTT,CASSFLGKTEAFF
TRBJ2-3,.,TRBV4-2,few,TGTGCCAGCAGCCAAGAACGTCCCTATACGCAGTATTTT,CASSQERPYTQYF
TRBJ2-1,TRBD1,TRBV7-3,.,TGTGCCAGCAGAAGGGACAGAGAGATTTACAATGAGCAGTTCTTC,CASRRDREIYNEQFF
TRBJ2-5,TRBD2,TRBV7-2,many,TGTGCCAGCAGAGGTGTCATTCGAGTAGCGGGGGGTTTACAAGAGACCCAGTACTTC,CASRGVIRVAGGLQETQYF
TRBJ2-1,.,TRBV5-4,few,TGTGCCAGCAGCGCCACTAGCAACGGATGGGATGAGCAGTTCTTC,CASSATSNGWDEQFF
TRBJ2-1,.,TRBV5-1,many,TGCGCCAGCGCGGACAGTATAAGCTCCTACAATGAGCAGTTCTTC,CASADSISSYNEQFF
TRBJ2-5,TRBD1,TRBV4-2,.,TGTGCCAGCAGCCACGATGGGACAGGGGGCGAGACCCAGTACTTC,CASSHDGTGGETQYF
TRBJ2-2,TRBD2,TRBV11-2,once,TGTGCCAGCAGCCCCCTCGCCGGGGGGGTCGCCGGGGAGCTGTTTTTT,CASSPLAGGVAGELFF
TRBJ1-2,.,TRBV7-9,.,TGTGCCAGCAGCCCCCAGGGAGGCCCCTATGGCTACACCTTC,CASSPQGGPYGYTF
TRBJ2-1,TRBD2,TRBV4-3,.,TGCGCCAGCAGCCAAGACGAGCGGGGGATATACAATGAGCAGTTCTTC,CASSQDERGIYNEQFF
TRBJ2-2,.,TRBV4-2,many,TGTGCCAGCAGCCAAGACAGCCGCACCGGGGAGCTGTTTTTT,CASSQDSRTGELFF
TRBJ2-3,TRBD2,TRBV6-6,many,TGTGCCAGCAGTCCTCATAGCGGGGTTAGCACAGATACGCAGTATTTT,CASSPHSGVSTDTQYF
TRBJ1-2,.,TRBV5-1,.,TGCGCCAGCACTACCGGGACACCATATGGCTACACCTTC,CASTTGTPYGYTF
TRBJ2-7,.,TRBV7-2,.,TGTGCCAGCAGCTTAACCGGTCCCCAACTCAACGAGCAGTACTTC,CASSLTGPQLNEQYF
TRBJ1-2,.,TRBV19,few,TGTGCCAGTAGTAGAAAAAGGGGACTGGACTATGGCTACACCTTC,CASSRKRGLDYGYTF